The 9 T cell receptor beta chains below all came from one sample that was sequenced in a study of cytomegalovirus exposure and HLA in healthy donors. The method was immunoSEQ multiplex PCR; TCRdb's version includes in-frame clones alone and lacks a portion of them. The repertoire holds about 260,000 clones, with around 90% as singletons. The specimen was PBMCs. These receptor sequences come from a woman under 40 in good health and CMV-seronegative.

V and J are TRBV28 and TRBJ2-7, with D unresolved. The germline CDR1 and CDR2 sequences are MDHEN and SYDVKM. The CDR3 runs 13 residues. Deletions cut 5 bases from V and 6 bases from J, with 14 bases between. The CDR3 protein is CASSPPVLREQYF. The DNA for the CDR3 is TGTGCCAGCAGTCCCCCGGTTCTCCGCGAGCAGTACTTC.

The chain joins TRBV9 to TRBJ2-7; D ambiguous. The CDR3 has 14 residues. Between the trimmed V and J ends, which lost 4 bases and 0 bases, there was a span of 11 bases. Germline V gene data show CDR1 as SGDLS and CDR2 as YYNGEE. CDR3 protein: CASSPAWGSYEQYF. In nucleotides, the CDR3 is TGTGCCAGCAGCCCAGCGTGGGGCTCCTACGAGCAGTACTTC.

The sample holds a few counts of this clone. The chain has TRBV19 and TRBJ2-7, with 7 bases aligning to TRBD2. V lost 8 bases, J lost 3 bases, and 7 bases stayed unmatched. Germline V CDR1 and CDR2: LNHDA, SQIVND (reference sequence). This CDR3 has 13 residues. The DNA for the CDR3 is TGTGCCAGTGCTGTGGGGGGGGGCTACGAGCAGTACTTC. It codes for CASAVGGGYEQYF. The variable domain in full, with the rest retrieved from reference TRBV19 and TRBJ2-7, is DGGITQSPKYLFRKEGQNVTLSCEQNLNHDAMYWYRQDPGQGLRLIYYSQIVNDFQKGDIAEGYSVSREKKESFPLTVTSAQKNPTAFYLCASAVGGGYEQYFGPGTRLTVT.

The chain joins TRBV4-1 to TRBJ1-3; D is possibly TRBD1 (6 bases). Germline CDR1 and CDR2: MGHRA and YSYEKL. This CDR3 spans 19 amino acids. Trimming removed 0 bases from V and 4 bases from J, with 22 bases in between. CDR3 DNA: TGCGCCAGCAGCCAAGAGACCCCATACAGGGACCCGCCCGGAAACACCATATATTTT. Amino acid sequence: CASSQETPYRDPPGNTIYF.

This clone was seen only once. This chain links TRBV28 with TRBJ1-2; 8 nucleotides agree with TRBD1. With V trimmed by 2 bases and J by 2 bases, 13 bases remained unmatched. CDR1 is MDHEN, CDR2 SYDVKM, per germline. This CDR3 contains 18 residues. This CDR3 reads CASSLIFGAGGPNYGYTF. CDR3 in DNA: TGTGCCAGCAGTTTAATATTCGGGGCAGGGGGCCCCAACTATGGCTACACCTTC.

The V and J genes are TRBV27 and TRBJ2-3; 7 bases agree with TRBD1. V shed 2 bases, J shed 6 bases, and the junction held 8 bases outside the gene matches. Per the germline V gene, CDR1 is MNHEY and CDR2 is SMNVEV (reference sequence). This CDR3 has 15 amino acids. CDR3 DNA: TGTGCCAGCAGTTTAGCCGACAGGGTGGGGGATACGCAGTATTTT. Residues: CASSLADRVGDTQYF.

This chain joins TRBV11-3 and TRBJ2-1, with a possible D match to TRBD2 (6 bases). The CDR3 totals 16 residues. Trimming took off 3 bases at V and 0 bases at J, with 12 bases between the two ends. Germline V gives CDR1 SGHNT, CDR2 YENEEA. DNA for the CDR3: TGTGCCAGCAGCTTTGGGGGGAGCTCCTCCTACAATGAGCAGTTCTTC. Residues: CASSFGGSSSYNEQFF.

The V and J genes are TRBV7-6 and TRBJ2-1; 7 bases match TRBD2. The germline V gene encodes CDR1 SGHVS and CDR2 FNYEAQ. The CDR3 is made up of 14 amino acids. The ends lost 6 bases at V and 4 bases at J; junction bases unmatched: 6. The CDR3 DNA reads as TGTGCCAGCAGTCCAGGCGGGAGTTACAATGAGCAGTTCTTC. Protein: CASSPGGSYNEQFF.

This clone has only a few counts. This chain connects TRBV27 to TRBJ2-2, with unresolved D. The germline gives CDR1 MNHEY, CDR2 SMNVEV (reference sequence). The length of the CDR3 is 14 residues. The V and J ends lost 3 bases and 6 bases respectively, with 11 bases between them. CDR3: CASSLVLSAGELFF. The CDR3 bases are TGTGCCAGCAGTTTGGTCCTGTCGGCCGGGGAGCTGTTTTTT.